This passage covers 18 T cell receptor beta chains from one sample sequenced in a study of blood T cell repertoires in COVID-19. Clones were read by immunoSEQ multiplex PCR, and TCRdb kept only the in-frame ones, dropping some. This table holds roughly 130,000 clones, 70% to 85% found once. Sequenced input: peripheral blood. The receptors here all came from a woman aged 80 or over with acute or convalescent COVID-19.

CDR3 nucleotides: TGTGCCAGCAGCCGAGAGGGAGAAGCTTTCTTT. Its protein is CASSREGEAFF. J is TRBJ1-1 and V is TRBV6-5; unclear D gene. The CDR3 is made up of 11 amino acids. Germline CDR1 and CDR2: MNHEY and SVGAGI. Trimming cost V 6 bases and J 8 bases, with 10 bases left between them.

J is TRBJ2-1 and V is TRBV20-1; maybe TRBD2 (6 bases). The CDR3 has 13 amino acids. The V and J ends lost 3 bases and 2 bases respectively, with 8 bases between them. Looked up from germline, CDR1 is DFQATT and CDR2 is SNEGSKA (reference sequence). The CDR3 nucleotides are TGCAGTGCTAGTACGGGGGCCTACAATGAGCAGTTCTTC. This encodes CSASTGAYNEQFF.

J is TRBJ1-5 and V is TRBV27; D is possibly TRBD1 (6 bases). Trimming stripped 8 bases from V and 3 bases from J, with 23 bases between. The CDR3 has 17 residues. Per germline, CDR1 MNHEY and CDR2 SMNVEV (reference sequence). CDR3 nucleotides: TGTGCCAGCTCTCCCCCCACTCAGGGGTTAAACAATCAGCCCCAGCATTTT. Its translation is CASSPPTQGLNNQPQHF.

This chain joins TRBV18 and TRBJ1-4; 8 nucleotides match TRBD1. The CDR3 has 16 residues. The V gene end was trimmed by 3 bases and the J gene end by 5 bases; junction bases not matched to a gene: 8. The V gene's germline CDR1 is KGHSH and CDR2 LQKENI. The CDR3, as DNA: TGTGCCAGCTCACCTATCCCGGGACAGGCAAATGAAAAACTGTTTTTT. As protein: CASSPIPGQANEKLFF.

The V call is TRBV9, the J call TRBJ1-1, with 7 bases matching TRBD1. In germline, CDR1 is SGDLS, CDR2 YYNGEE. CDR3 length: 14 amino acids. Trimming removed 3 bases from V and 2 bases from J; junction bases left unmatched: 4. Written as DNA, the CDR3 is TGTGCCAGCAGCGCGGGACAGTCCAACACTGAAGCTTTCTTT. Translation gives CASSAGQSNTEAFF.

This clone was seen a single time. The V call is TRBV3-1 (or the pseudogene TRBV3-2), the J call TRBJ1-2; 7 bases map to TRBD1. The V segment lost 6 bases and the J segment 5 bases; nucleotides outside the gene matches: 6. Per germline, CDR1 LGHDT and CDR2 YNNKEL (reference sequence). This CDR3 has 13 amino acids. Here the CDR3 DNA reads TGTGCCAGCAGTGACAGGGTAGTATATGGCTACACCTTC. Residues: CASSDRVVYGYTF.

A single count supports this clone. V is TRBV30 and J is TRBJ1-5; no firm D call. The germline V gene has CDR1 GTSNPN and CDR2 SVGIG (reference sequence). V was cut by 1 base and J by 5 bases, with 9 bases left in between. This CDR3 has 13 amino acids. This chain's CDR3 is CAWSAGPDQPQHF. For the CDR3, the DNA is TGTGCCTGGAGTGCTGGGCCCGATCAGCCCCAGCATTTT. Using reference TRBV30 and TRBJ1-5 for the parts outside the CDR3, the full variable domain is SQTIHQWPATLVQPVGSPLSLECTVEGTSNPNLYWYRQAAGRGLQLLFYSVGIGQISSEVPQNLSASRPQDRQFILSSKKLLLSDSGFYLCAWSAGPDQPQHFGDGTRLSIL.

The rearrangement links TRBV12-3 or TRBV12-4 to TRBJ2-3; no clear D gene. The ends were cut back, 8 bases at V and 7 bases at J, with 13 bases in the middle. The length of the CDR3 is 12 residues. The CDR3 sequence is CASLMSGNTQYF. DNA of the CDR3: TGTGCCAGCCTCATGAGTGGTAATACGCAGTATTTT.

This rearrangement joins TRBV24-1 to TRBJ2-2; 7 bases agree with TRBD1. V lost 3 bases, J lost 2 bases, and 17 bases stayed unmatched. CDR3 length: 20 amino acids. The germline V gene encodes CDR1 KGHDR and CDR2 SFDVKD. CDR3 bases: TGTGCCACCAGTGATGCAGTAATTCGACCGGGACAGAGAAACACCGGGGAGCTGTTTTTT. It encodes CATSDAVIRPGQRNTGELFF.

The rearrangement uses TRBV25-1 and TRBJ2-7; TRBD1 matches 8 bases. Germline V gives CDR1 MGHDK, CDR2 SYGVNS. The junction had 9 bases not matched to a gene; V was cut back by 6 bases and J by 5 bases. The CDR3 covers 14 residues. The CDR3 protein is CASRGDRGKDEQYF. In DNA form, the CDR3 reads TGTGCCAGCAGGGGAGACAGGGGAAAGGACGAGCAGTACTTC.

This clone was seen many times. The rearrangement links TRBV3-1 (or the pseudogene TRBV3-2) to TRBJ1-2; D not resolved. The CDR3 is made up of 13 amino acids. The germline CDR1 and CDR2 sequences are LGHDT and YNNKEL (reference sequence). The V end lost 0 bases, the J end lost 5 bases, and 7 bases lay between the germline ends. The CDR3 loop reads CASSQDATYGYTF. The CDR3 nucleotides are TGTGCCAGCAGCCAAGACGCAACTTATGGCTACACCTTC.

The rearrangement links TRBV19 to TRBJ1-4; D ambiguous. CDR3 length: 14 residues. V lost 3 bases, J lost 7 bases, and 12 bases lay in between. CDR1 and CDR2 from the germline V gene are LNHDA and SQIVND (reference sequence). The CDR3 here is CASSIGRRSEKLFF. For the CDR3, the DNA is TGTGCCAGTAGTATTGGCCGTAGGAGTGAAAAACTGTTTTTT.

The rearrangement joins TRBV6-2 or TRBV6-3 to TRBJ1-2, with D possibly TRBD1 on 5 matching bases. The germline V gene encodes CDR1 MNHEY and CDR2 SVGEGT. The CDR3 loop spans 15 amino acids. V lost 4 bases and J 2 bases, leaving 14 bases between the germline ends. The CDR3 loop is CASSFLRDLNYGYTF. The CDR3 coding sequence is TGTGCCAGCAGTTTTTTGCGGGACCTAAACTATGGCTACACCTTC.

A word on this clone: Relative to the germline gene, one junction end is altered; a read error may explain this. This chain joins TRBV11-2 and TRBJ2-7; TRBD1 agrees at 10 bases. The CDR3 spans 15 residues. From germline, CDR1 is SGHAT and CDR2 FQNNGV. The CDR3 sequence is CASSLDRGRIYEQYF. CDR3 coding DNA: TGTGCCAGCAGCCTAGACAGGGGGCGAATCTACGAGCAGTACTTC.

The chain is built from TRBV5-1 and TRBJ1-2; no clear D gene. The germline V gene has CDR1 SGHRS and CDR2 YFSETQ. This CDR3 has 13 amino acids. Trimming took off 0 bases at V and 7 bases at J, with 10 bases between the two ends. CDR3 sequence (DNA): TGCGCCAGCAGCTTGGGCAGCGTGCTTGGCTACACCTTC. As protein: CASSLGSVLGYTF.

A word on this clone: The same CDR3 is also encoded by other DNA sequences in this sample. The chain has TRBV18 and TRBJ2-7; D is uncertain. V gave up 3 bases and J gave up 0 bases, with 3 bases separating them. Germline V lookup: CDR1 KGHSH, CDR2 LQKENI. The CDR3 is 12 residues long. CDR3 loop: CASSPSSYEQYF. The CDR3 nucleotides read TGTGCCAGCTCACCGAGCTCCTACGAGCAGTACTTC.

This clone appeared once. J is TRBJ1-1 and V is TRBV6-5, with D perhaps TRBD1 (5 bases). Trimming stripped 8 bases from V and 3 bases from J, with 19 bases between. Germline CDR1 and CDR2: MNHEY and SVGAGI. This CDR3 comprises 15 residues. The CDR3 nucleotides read TGTGCCAGCGGTTCGCCTGCCTCGGGGGACACTGAAGCTTTCTTT. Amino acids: CASGSPASGDTEAFF.

DNA for the CDR3: TGTGCCAGCAGCCACGGACTAGCGGGGGGAGCTCCCTCCTACGAGCAGTACTTC. Residues: CASSHGLAGGAPSYEQYF. This chain connects TRBV3-1 (or the pseudogene TRBV3-2) to TRBJ2-7; 14 bases match TRBD2. CDR1 LGHDT and CDR2 YNNKEL come from the germline V gene (reference sequence). V lost 3 bases, J lost 0 bases, and 7 bases stayed unmatched. The CDR3 extends over 18 amino acids.